This TCR beta chain was identified in a study of cytomegalovirus exposure and HLA in healthy donors. With regard to this clone: The antigen is unknown. The same CDR3 is also encoded by other DNA sequences in this sample.

Overall study results and limits: Further analysis, carried out later, found HLA-associated TCR beta chains more clonally expanded than equally common other chains. In vitro, three CMV-associated chains proved specific for CMV antigens. Accurate prediction of most subjects' HLA-A and HLA-B alleles from TCR beta sequences was reported. The productive fraction for most TCR beta V segments was about 87% or about 30% in an earlier analysis.

The CDR3 contains 13 residues. CDR1 MGHRA and CDR2 YSYEKL come from the germline V gene. V shed 0 bases and J shed 4 bases, with 7 bases lying between them. Vbeta (60) and Jbeta (13) primers were used in the PCR. The data were produced by immunoSEQ multiplex PCR, yet TCRdb's version contains in-frame clones alone and is incomplete. The sample lists about 140,000 clones; about 80% were seen once. The chain is built from TRBV4-1 and TRBJ2-7; no definite D call. Sequencing was performed on PBMCs. This TCR came from a man aged 30 to 45 in good health and CMV-seronegative. The CDR3 sequence: CASSQDRGYEQYF. The DNA for the CDR3 is TGCGCCAGCAGCCAAGACCGAGGATACGAGCAGTACTTC.